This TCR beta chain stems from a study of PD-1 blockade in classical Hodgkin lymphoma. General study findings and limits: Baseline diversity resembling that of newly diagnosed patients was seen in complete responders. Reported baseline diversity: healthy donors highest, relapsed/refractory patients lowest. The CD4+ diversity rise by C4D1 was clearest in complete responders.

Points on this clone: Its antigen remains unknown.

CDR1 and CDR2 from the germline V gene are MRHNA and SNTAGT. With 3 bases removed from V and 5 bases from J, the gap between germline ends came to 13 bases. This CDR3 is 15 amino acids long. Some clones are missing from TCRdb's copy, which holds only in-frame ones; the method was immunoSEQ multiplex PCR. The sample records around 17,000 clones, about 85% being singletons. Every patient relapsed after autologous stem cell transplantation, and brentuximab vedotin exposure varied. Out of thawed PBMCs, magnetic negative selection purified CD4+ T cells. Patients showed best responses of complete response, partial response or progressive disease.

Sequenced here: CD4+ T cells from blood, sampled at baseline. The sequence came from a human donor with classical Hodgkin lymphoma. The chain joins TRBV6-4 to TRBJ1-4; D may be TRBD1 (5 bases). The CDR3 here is CASSEQAGSNEKLFF. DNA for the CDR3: TGTGCCAGCAGTGAACAGGCCGGATCAAATGAAAAACTGTTTTTT.